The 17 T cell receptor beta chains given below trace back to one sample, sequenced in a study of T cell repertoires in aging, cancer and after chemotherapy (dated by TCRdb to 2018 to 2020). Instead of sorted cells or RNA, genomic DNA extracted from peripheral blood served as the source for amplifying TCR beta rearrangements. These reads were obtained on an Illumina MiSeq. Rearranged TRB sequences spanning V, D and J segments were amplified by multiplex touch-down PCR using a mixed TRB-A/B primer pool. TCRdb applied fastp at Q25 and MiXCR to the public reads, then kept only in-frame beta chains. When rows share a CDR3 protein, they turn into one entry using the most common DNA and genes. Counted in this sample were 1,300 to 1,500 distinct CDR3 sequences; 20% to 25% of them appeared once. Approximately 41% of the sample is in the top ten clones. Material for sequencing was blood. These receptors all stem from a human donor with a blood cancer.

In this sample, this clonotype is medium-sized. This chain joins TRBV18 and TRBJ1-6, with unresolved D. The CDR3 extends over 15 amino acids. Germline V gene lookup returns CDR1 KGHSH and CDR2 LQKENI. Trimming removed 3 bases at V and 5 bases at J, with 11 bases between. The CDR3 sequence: CASSPRADNNSPLHF. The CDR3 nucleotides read TGTGCCAGCTCACCTAGGGCAGATAATAATTCACCCCTCCACTTT. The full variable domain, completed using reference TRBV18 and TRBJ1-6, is NAGVMQNPRHLVRRRGQEARLRCSPMKGHSHVYWYRQLPEEGLKFMVYLQKENIIDESGMPKERFSAEFPKEGPSILRIQQVVRGDSAAYFCASSPRADNNSPLHFGNGTRLTVT.

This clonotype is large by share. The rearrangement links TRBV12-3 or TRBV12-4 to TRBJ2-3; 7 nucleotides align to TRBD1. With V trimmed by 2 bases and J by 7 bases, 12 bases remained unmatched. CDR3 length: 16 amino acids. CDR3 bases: TGTGCCAGCAGTTTATTAGGGGACAGACTCATCCATACGCAGTATTTT. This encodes CASSLLGDRLIHTQYF.

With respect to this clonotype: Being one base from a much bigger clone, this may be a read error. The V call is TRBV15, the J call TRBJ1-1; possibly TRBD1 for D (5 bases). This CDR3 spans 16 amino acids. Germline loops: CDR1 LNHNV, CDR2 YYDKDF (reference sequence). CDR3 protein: CATSRDPGDGDTESFF. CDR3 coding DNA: TGTGCCACCAGCAGAGATCCGGGGGACGGTGACACTGAATCTTTCTTT.

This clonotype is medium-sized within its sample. CDR3 protein: CASSPQREGIGETQYF. The DNA of the CDR3 is TGTGCCAGCAGCCCGCAGCGGGAGGGGATAGGAGAGACCCAGTACTTC. The chain uses TRBV7-6 and TRBJ2-5; 10 nucleotides align to TRBD2. The J segment lost 4 bases and the V segment lost 5 bases, leaving 10 bases of the junction unmatched. This CDR3 is built from 16 residues. In germline, CDR1 is SGHVS, CDR2 FNYEAQ. Full variable domain (remainder filled in from reference TRBV7-6 and TRBJ2-5): GAGVSQSPRYKVTKRGQDVALRCDPISGHVSLYWYRQALGQGPEFLTYFNYEAQQDKSGLPNDRFSAERPEGSISTLTIQRTEQRDSAMYRCASSPQREGIGETQYFGPGTRLLVL.

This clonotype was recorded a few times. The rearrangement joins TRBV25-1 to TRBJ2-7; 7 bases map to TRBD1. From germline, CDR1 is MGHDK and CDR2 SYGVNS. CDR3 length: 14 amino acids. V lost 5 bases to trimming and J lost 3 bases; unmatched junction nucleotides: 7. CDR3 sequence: CASSTRDRSYEQYF. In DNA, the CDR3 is TGTGCCAGCAGTACCCGGGACAGAAGCTACGAGCAGTACTTC.

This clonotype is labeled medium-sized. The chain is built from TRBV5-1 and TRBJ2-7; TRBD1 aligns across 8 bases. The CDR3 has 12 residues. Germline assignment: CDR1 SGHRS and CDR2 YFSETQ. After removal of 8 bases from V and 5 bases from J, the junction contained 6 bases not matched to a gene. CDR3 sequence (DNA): TGCGCCAGTGGACAGGGAGTCGACGAGCAGTACTTC. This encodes CASGQGVDEQYF.

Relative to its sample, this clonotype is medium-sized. For the CDR3, the DNA is TGTGCCAGCACCTCCCTTGTCTTGGTACACAATGAGCAGTTCTTC. Translation gives CASTSLVLVHNEQFF. The chain has TRBV12-3 or TRBV12-4 and TRBJ2-1; D not certain. This CDR3 is 15 amino acids long. V lost 7 bases to trimming and J lost 5 bases, with 18 bases between them.

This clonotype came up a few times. The CDR3 DNA reads TGTGCCAGCAGTTACTCTACGGCAGGGGATCAGCCCCAGCATTTT. Translation: CASSYSTAGDQPQHF. V gene TRBV6-5 combines with J gene TRBJ1-5; D is possibly TRBD1 (6 bases). The CDR3 has 15 amino acids. In germline, CDR1 is MNHEY, CDR2 SVGAGI. Trimming left V 0 bases short and J 5 bases short, with 11 bases between.

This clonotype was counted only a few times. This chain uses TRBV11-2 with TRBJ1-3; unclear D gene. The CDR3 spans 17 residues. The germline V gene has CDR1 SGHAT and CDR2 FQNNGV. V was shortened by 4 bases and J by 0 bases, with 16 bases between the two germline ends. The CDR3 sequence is CASSSLSPLDSGNTIYF. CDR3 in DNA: TGTGCCAGCAGCTCCCTGTCCCCGTTAGACTCTGGAAACACCATATATTTT.

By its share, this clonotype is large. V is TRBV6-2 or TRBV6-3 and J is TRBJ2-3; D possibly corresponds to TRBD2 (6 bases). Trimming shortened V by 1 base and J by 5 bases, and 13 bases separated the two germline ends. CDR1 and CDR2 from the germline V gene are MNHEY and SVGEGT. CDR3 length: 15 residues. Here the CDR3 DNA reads TGTGCCAGCAGTTACTTAGCGGAGAGGGAAGATACGCAGTATTTT. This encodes CASSYLAEREDTQYF.

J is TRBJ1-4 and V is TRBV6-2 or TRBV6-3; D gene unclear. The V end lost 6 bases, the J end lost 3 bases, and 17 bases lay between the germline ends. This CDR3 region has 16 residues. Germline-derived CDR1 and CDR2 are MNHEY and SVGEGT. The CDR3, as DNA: TGTGCCAGCAGCTCCCTCCCCCCCGCGGCTAATGAAAAACTGTTTTTT. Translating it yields CASSSLPPAANEKLFF.

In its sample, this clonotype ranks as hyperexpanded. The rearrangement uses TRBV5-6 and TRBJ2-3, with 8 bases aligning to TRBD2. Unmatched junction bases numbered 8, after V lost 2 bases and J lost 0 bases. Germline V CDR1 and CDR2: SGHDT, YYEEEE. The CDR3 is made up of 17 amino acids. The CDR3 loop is CASSFPTSVVSTDTQYF. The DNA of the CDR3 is TGTGCCAGCAGCTTCCCGACTAGCGTCGTTAGCACAGATACGCAGTATTTT.

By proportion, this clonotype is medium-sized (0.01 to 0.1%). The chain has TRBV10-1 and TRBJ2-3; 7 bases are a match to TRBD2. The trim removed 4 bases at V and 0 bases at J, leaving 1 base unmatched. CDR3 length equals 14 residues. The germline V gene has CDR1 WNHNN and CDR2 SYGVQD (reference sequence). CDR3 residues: CASSVSGSTDTQYF. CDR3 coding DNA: TGCGCCAGCAGTGTTAGCGGGAGCACAGATACGCAGTATTTT.

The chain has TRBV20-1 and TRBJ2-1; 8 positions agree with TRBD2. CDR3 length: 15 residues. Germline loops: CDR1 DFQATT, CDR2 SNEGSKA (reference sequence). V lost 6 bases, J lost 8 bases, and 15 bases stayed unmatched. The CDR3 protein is CSAKIAGTPGDEQFF. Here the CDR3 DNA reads TGCAGTGCAAAAATAGCGGGAACACCCGGGGATGAGCAGTTCTTC.

DNA for the CDR3: TGTGCCAGCAGCGTAAAGGGGGAAAACTCTGGAAACACCATATATTTT. It is translated as CASSVKGENSGNTIYF. V is TRBV9 and J is TRBJ1-3; TRBD1 might be the D (6 bases). Germline V CDR1 and CDR2: SGDLS, YYNGEE. Trimming took 1 base from V and 0 from J, leaving 11 bases between them. CDR3 size: 16 residues.

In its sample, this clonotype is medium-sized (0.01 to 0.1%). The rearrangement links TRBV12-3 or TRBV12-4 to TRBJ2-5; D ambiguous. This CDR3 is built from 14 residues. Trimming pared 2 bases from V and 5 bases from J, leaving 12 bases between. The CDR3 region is CASSLSALRETQYF. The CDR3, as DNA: TGTGCCAGCAGTTTATCGGCCCTTCGGGAGACCCAGTACTTC.

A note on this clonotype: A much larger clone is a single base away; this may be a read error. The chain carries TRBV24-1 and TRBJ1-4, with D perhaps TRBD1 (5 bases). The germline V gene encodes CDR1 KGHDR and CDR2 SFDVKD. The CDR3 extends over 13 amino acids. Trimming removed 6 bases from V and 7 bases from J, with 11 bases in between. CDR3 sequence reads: CATSNGGGEKLFF. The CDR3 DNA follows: TGTGCCACCAGTAATGGCGGGGGTGAAAAACTGTTTTTT.